A single T cell receptor (beta chain) is shown here with its context. Its matching antigen is unknown. The data are from a study of identical twins. General study results and limits: In monozygotic twins, models underestimated the sharing of out-of-frame TCR alpha. High-abundance cord blood beta clonotypes had fewer insertions; memory repertoires showed none.

Each CDR3 protein is one row after TCRdb ran MiXCR on the 5' RACE reads. The profile shows about 530,000 distinct CDR3 sequences, 12% to 15% of them singletons. The data also belong to a second study, concerning yellow fever vaccine responses in identical twins.

The source material was CD4+ T cells sorted from blood. The TCR was taken from a woman aged 18-29 years in good health.

The CDR3 protein is CASSINGDLSYNEQFF. CDR3 in DNA: TGTGCCAGCAGCATTAACGGGGACCTCTCCTACAATGAGCAGTTCTTC. The V call is TRBV12-3 or TRBV12-4, the J call TRBJ2-1; either TRBD1 or TRBD2 may fit D (5 bases each). The CDR3 contains 16 residues. V was pared by 6 bases and J by 0 bases, with 15 bases between.